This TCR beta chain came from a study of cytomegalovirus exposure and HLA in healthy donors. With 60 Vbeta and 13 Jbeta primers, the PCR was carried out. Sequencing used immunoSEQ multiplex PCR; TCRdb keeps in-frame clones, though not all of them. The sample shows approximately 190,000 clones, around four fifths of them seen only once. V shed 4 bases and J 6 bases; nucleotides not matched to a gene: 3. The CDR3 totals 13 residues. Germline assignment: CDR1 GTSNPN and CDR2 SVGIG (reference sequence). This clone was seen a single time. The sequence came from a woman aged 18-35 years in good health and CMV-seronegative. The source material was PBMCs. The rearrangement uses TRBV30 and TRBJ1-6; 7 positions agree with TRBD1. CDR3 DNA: TGTGCCTGGATGGCAGGGGGTAATTCACCCCTCCACTTT. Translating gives CAWMAGGNSPLHF.